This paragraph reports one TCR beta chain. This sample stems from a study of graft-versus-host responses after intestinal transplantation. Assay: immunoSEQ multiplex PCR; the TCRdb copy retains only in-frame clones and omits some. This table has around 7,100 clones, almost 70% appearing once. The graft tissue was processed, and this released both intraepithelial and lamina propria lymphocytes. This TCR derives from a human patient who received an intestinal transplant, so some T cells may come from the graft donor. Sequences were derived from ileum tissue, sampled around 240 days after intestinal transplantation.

CDR3 coding DNA: TGTGCCAGTAGTGCCGCCGCGGGGAGCGCCTATGGCTACACCTTC. Amino acid sequence: CASSAAAGSAYGYTF. This sequence joins TRBV19 and TRBJ1-2; no clear D gene. The CDR3 spans 15 residues. Germline V gene sequence: CDR1 LNHDA, CDR2 SQIVND (reference sequence). V gave up 5 bases and J gave up 4 bases, with 17 bases separating them.